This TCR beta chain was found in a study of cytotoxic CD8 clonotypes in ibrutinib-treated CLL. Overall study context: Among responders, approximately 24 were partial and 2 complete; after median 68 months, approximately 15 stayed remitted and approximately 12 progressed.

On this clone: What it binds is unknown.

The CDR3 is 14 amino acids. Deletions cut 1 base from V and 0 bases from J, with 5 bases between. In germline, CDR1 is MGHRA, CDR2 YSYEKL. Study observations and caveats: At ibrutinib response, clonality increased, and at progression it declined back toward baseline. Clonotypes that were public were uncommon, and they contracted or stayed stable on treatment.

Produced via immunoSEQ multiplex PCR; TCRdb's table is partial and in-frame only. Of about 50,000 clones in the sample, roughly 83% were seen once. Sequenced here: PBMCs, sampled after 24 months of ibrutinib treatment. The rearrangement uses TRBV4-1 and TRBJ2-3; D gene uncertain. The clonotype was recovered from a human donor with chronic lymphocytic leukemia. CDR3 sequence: CASSQVPSTDTQYF. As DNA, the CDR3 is TGCGCCAGCAGCCAAGTCCCAAGCACAGATACGCAGTATTTT.